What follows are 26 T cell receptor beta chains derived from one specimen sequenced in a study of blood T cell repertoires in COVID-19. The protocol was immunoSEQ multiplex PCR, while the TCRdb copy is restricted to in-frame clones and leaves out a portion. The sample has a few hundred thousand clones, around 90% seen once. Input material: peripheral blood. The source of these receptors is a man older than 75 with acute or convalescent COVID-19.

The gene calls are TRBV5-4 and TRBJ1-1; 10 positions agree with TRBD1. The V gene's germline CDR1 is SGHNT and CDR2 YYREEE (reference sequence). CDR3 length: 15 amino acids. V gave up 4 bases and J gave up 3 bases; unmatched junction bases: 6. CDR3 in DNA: TGTGCCAGCAGCAAGGGACAGGGGTCCTACACTGAAGCTTTCTTT. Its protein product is CASSKGQGSYTEAFF.

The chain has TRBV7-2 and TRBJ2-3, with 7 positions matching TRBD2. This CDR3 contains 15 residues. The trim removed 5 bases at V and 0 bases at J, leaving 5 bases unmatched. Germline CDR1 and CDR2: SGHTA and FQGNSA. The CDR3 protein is CASSPTSVSTDTQYF. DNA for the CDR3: TGTGCCAGCAGCCCAACTAGCGTTAGCACAGATACGCAGTATTTT. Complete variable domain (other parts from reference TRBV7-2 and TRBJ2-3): GAGVSQSPSNKVTEKGKDVELRCDPISGHTALYWYRQSLGQGLEFLIYFQGNSAPDKSGLPSDRFSAERTGGSVSTLTIQRTQQEDSAVYLCASSPTSVSTDTQYFGPGTRLTVL.

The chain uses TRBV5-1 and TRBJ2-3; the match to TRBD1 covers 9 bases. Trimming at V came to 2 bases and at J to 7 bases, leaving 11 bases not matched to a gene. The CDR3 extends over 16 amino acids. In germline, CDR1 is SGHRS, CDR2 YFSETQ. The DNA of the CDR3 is TGCGCCAGCAGCTTCCGGACAGGGGAAAATGGGAATACGCAGTATTTT. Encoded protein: CASSFRTGENGNTQYF. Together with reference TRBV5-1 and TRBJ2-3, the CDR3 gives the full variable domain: KAGVTQTPRYLIKTRGQQVTLSCSPISGHRSVSWYQQTPGQGLQFLFEYFSETQRNKGNFPGRFSGRQFSNSRSEMNVSTLELGDSALYLCASSFRTGENGNTQYFGPGTRLTVL.

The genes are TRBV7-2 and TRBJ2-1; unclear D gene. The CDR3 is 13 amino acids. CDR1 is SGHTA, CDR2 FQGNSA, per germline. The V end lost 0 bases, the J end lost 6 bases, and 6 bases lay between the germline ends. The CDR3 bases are TGTGCCAGCAGCTTAGCTACAGCCAATGAGCAGTTCTTC. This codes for CASSLATANEQFF.

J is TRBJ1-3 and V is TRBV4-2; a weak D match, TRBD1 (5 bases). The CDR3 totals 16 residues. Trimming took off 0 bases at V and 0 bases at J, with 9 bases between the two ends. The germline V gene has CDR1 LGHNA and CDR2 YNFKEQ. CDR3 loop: CASSQDWGFSGNTIYF. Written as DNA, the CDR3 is TGTGCCAGCAGCCAAGATTGGGGCTTCTCTGGAAACACCATATATTTT.

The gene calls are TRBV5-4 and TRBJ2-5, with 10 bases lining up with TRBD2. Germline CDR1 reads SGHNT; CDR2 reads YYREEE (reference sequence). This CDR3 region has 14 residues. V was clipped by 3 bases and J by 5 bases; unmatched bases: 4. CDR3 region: CASSSKAGGETQYF. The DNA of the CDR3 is TGTGCCAGCAGCTCGAAAGCGGGGGGGGAGACCCAGTACTTC.

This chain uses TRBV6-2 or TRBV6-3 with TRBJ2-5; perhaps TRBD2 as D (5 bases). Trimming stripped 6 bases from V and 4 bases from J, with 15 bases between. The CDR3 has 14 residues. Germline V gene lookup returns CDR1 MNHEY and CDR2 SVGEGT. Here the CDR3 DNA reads TGTGCCAGCAGCCACACGATCGGGGTAGAGACCCAGTACTTC. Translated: CASSHTIGVETQYF.

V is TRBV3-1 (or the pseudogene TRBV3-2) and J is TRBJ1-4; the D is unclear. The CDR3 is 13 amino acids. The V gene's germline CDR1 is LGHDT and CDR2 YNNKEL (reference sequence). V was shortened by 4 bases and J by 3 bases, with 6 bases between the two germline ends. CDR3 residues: CASSPTPNEKLFF. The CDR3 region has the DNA TGTGCCAGCAGCCCGACTCCTAATGAAAAACTGTTTTTT.

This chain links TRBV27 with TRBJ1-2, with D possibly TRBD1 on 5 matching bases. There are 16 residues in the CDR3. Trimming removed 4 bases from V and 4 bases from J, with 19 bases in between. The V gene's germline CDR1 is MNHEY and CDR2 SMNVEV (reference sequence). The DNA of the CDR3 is TGTGCCAGCAGTTCACTTAGGGGAATCGGGGGCTATGGCTACACCTTC. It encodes CASSSLRGIGGYGYTF.

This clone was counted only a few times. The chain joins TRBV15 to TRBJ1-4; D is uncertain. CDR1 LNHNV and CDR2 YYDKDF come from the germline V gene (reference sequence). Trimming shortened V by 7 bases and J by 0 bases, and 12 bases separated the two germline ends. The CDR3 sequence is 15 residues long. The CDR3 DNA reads TGTGCCACCAAGGGAGTGTCCGCAACTAATGAAAAACTGTTTTTT. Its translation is CATKGVSATNEKLFF.

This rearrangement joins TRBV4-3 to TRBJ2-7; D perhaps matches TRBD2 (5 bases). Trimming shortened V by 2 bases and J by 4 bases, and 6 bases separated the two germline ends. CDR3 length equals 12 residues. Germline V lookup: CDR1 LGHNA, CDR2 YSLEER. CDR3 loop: CASSQSGYEQYF. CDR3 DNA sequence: TGCGCCAGCAGCCAAAGCGGATACGAGCAGTACTTC.

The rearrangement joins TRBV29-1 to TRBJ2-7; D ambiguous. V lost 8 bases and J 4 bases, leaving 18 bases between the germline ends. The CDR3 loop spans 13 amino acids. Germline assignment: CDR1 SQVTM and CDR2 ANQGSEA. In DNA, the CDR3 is TGCAGCACAACCACAGTGAAACCTTACGAGCAGTACTTC. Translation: CSTTTVKPYEQYF.

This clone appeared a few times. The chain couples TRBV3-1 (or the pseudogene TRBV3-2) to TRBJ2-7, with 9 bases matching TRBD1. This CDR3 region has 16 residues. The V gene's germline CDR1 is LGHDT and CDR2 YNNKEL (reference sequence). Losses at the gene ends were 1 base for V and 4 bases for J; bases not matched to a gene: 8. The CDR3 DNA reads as TGTGCCAGCAGCCAAGTTCGTGGGACAGGGTCTTACGAGCAGTACTTC. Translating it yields CASSQVRGTGSYEQYF.

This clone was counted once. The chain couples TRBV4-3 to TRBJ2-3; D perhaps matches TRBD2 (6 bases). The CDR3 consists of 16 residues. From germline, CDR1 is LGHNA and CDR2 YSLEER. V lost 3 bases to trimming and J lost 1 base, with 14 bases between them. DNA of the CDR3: TGCGCCAGCAGCCAGGAGGGGACCTACGGCACAGATACGCAGTATTTT. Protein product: CASSQEGTYGTDTQYF.

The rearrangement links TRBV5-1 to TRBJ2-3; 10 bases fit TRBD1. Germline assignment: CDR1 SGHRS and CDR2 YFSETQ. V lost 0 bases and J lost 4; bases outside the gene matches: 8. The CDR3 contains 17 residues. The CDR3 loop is CASSLDGTGVNSDTQYF. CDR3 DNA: TGCGCCAGCAGCTTGGACGGGACAGGGGTTAATTCAGATACGCAGTATTTT.

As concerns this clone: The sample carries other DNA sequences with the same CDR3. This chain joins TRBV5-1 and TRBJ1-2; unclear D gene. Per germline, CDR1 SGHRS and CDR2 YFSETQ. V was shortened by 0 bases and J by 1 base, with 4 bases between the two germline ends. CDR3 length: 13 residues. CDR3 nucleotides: TGCGCCAGCAGCTTGGACAGTAACTATGGCTACACCTTC. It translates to CASSLDSNYGYTF.

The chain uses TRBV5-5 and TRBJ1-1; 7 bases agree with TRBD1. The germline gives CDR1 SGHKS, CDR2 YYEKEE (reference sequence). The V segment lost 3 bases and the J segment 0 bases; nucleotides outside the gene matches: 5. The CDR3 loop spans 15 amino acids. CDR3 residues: CASSYRGVMNTEAFF. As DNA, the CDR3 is TGTGCCAGCAGCTACAGGGGTGTCATGAACACTGAAGCTTTCTTT.

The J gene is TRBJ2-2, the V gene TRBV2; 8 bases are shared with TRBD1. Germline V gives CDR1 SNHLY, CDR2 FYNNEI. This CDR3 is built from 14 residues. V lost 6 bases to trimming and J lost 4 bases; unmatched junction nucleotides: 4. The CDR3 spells CASRKQGGTGELFF. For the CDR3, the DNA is TGTGCCAGCAGGAAACAGGGGGGCACCGGGGAGCTGTTTTTT.

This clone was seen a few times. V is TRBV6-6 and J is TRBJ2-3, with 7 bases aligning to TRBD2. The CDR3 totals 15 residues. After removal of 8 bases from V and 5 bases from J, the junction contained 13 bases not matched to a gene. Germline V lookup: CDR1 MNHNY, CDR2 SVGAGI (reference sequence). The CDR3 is CASGRAGLTEDTQYF. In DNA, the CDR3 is TGTGCCAGCGGACGAGCGGGATTAACGGAAGATACGCAGTATTTT.

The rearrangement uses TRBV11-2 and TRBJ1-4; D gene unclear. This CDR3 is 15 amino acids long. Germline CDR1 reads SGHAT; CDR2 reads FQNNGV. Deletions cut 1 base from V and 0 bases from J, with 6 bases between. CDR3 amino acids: CASSLVSATNEKLFF. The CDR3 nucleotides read TGTGCCAGCAGCTTAGTAAGCGCAACTAATGAAAAACTGTTTTTT.

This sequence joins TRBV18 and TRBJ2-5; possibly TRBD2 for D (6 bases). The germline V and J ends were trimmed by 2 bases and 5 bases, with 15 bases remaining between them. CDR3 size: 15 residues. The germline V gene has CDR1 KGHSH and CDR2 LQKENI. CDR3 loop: CASSPIDGGGETQYF. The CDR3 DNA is TGTGCCAGCTCACCAATAGACGGCGGAGGGGAGACCCAGTACTTC.

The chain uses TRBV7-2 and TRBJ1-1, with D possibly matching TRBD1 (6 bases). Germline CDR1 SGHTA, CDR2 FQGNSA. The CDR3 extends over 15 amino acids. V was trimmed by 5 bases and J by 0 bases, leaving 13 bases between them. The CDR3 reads CASSLFTGLNTEAFF. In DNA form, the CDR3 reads TGTGCCAGCAGCCTTTTTACAGGGCTGAACACTGAAGCTTTCTTT.

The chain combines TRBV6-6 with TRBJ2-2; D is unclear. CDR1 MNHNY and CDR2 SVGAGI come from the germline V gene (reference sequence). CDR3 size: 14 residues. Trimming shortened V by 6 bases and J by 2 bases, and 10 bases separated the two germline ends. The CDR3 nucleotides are TGTGCCAGCAGAGTCGGGTTTAACACCGGGGAGCTGTTTTTT. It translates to CASRVGFNTGELFF.

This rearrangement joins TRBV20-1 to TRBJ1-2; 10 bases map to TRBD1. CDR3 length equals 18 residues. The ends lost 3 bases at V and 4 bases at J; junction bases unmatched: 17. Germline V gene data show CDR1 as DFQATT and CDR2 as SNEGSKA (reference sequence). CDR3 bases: TGCAGTGCTAGTCCAATCACAAATACGGGACAGGGGACCTATGGCTACACCTTC. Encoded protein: CSASPITNTGQGTYGYTF.

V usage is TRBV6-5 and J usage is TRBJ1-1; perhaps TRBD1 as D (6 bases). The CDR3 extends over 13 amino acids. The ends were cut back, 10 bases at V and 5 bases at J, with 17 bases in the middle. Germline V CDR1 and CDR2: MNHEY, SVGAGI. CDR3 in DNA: TGTGCCACCTCGCTGGGTAGGGGGACTGAAGCTTTCTTT. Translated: CATSLGRGTEAFF.

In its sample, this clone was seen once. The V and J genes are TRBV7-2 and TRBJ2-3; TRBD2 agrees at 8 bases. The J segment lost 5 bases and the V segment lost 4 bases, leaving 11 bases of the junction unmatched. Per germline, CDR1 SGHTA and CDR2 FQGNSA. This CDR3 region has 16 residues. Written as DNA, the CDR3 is TGTGCCAGCAGCTGGACCAACGGGGGGGCGCGAGATACGCAGTATTTT. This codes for CASSWTNGGARDTQYF. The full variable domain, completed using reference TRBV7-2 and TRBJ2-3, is GAGVSQSPSNKVTEKGKDVELRCDPISGHTALYWYRQSLGQGLEFLIYFQGNSAPDKSGLPSDRFSAERTGGSVSTLTIQRTQQEDSAVYLCASSWTNGGARDTQYFGPGTRLTVL.